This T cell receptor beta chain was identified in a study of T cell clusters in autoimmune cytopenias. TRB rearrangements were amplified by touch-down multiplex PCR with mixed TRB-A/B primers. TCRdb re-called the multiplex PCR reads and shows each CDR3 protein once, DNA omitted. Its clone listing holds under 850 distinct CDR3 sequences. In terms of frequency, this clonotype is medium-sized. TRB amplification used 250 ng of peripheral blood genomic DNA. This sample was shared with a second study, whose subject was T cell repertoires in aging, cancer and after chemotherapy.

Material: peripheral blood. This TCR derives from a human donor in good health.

The CDR3 spells CASPGPYEQYF. The chain joins TRBV6-4 to TRBJ2-7; TCRdb calls TRBD1, which cannot be checked without DNA. In germline, CDR1 is MRHNA, CDR2 SNTAGT. The CDR3 length is 11 residues.